In this sample, the clone carrying this T cell receptor beta chain turned up once. The data were obtained in a study of shared clonotypes between healthy human individuals. The assay was immunoSEQ multiplex PCR, and TCRdb's table has in-frame clones only and misses some. Altogether around 430,000 clones are present, roughly 80% being singletons, with the ten largest covering less than 15%. V lost 1 base and J 9 bases, leaving 13 bases between the germline ends. Germline CDR1 and CDR2: MNHEY and SMNVEV (reference sequence). There are 14 residues in the CDR3. The V and J genes are TRBV27 and TRBJ2-1, with D possibly TRBD2 on 6 matching bases. The sequenced material came from PBMCs. This TCR was sampled from a woman aged 40 to 55 in good health. Some clones in this sample may be carry-over from other donors' samples. The CDR3 sequence: CASSLLGTRSEQFF. The CDR3 nucleotides are TGTGCCAGCAGTTTATTGGGGACTCGCAGTGAGCAGTTCTTC.